The 20 T cell receptor beta chains below all came from one sample that was sequenced in a study of cytomegalovirus exposure and HLA in healthy donors (dated by TCRdb to about 2017). Libraries were built with the immunoSEQ multiplex PCR assay. For the multiplex PCR, a mixture combining 60 forward primers for TCR Vbeta segments and 13 reverse primers for TCR Jbeta segments was used. TCRdb carries this immuneACCESS record with in-frame sequences only. Its versions omit some clonotypes, under half of them owing to an unresolved V gene in the studies checked, with the rest unexplained. This sample is represented by 200,000 or so clones; over 75% of them were singletons. The ten most abundant clones make up 0.098% of the sample. Sequencing used PBMCs. These receptors all stem from a boy aged 2 to 10 in good health and CMV-seronegative.

This chain uses TRBV7-2 with TRBJ2-7; 8 nucleotides match TRBD2. With V trimmed by 6 bases and J by 7 bases, 11 bases remained unmatched. CDR3 size: 14 residues. Germline V CDR1 and CDR2: SGHTA, FQGNSA. The CDR3 DNA reads as TGTGCCAGCAGTCCCGGGACTAGACCTTGGGAGCAGTACTTC. As protein: CASSPGTRPWEQYF.

The V and J genes are TRBV7-9 and TRBJ1-2; 7 bases are a match to TRBD1. The CDR3 spans 16 residues. CDR1 and CDR2 (germline): SEHNR, FQNEAQ (reference sequence). V shed 5 bases, J shed 0 bases, and the junction held 9 bases outside the gene matches. This CDR3 is CASSAGGSVTNYGYTF. The CDR3 region has the DNA TGTGCCAGCAGCGCAGGGGGTTCGGTTACTAACTATGGCTACACCTTC.

This rearrangement joins TRBV7-2 to TRBJ2-5; 9 bases map to TRBD2. This CDR3 is built from 14 residues. The germline gives CDR1 SGHTA, CDR2 FQGNSA. J gave up 3 bases and V 4 bases, and 3 bases lay outside the gene matches. The CDR3 nucleotides read TGTGCCAGCAGCTCCTGGACTAGCGAAGAGACCCAGTACTTC. It translates to CASSSWTSEETQYF.

This clone was detected a few times. The chain links TRBV4-2 to TRBJ2-3; TRBD1 is a possible D gene (5 bases). CDR1 LGHNA and CDR2 YNFKEQ come from the germline V gene. This CDR3 is built from 11 residues. V was pared by 6 bases and J by 6 bases, with 7 bases between. This chain's CDR3 is CASRKGDTQYF. CDR3 nucleotides: TGTGCCAGCAGAAAGGGGGATACGCAGTATTTT.

This chain uses TRBV19 with TRBJ2-2, with D perhaps TRBD2 (5 bases). In germline, CDR1 is LNHDA, CDR2 SQIVND (reference sequence). V was pared by 2 bases and J by 4 bases, with 5 bases between. The CDR3 runs 13 residues. The CDR3 coding sequence is TGTGCCAGTAGTATACGGGGCACCGGGGAGCTGTTTTTT. It codes for CASSIRGTGELFF.

This chain links TRBV5-1 with TRBJ1-2; 7 bases are a match to TRBD1. The CDR3 runs to 16 residues. Germline assignment: CDR1 SGHRS and CDR2 YFSETQ. With V trimmed by 1 base and J by 3 bases, 9 bases remained unmatched. CDR3 protein: CASSLWGTGTDYGYTF. Here the CDR3 DNA reads TGCGCCAGCAGCTTGTGGGGAACCGGGACAGACTATGGCTACACCTTC.

The chain couples TRBV5-6 to TRBJ1-3; possibly TRBD1 for D (6 bases). Trimming cost V 0 bases and J 0 bases, with 19 bases left between them. The CDR3 has 19 amino acids. From germline, CDR1 is SGHDT and CDR2 YYEEEE. CDR3 coding DNA: TGTGCCAGCAGCTTGGAAGCCCTCTGGGGCAGGGGCTCTGGAAACACCATATATTTT. Translated: CASSLEALWGRGSGNTIYF.

This clone was observed a single time. The chain couples TRBV7-9 to TRBJ2-7; D is perhaps TRBD2 (6 bases). Trimming removed 4 bases at V and 6 bases at J, with 16 bases between. CDR3 length: 14 amino acids. Germline lookup yields CDR1 SEHNR and CDR2 FQNEAQ (reference sequence). The CDR3: CASSSDTGVLEQYF. In DNA, the CDR3 is TGTGCCAGCAGCTCAGACACGGGGGTTCTCGAGCAGTACTTC. The full variable domain, in which reference TRBV7-9 and TRBJ2-7 provide the parts outside the CDR3, is DTGVSQNPRHKITKRGQNVTFRCDPISEHNRLYWYRQTLGQGPEFLTYFQNEAQLEKSRLLSDRFSAERPKGSFSTLEIQRTEQGDSAMYLCASSSDTGVLEQYFGPGTRLTVT.

This chain uses TRBV5-8 with TRBJ1-3, with D possibly being TRBD1 (5 bases). The germline V gene encodes CDR1 SGHTS and CDR2 YDEGEE. CDR3 size: 13 residues. V lost 6 bases and J lost 4, with 11 bases in between. The CDR3 reads CASTLQGGNTIYF. CDR3 DNA: TGTGCCAGCACCCTGCAGGGCGGAAACACCATATATTTT.

The genes are TRBV7-6 and TRBJ2-5; 7 nucleotides align to TRBD2. Looked up from germline, CDR1 is SGHVS and CDR2 is FNYEAQ. The CDR3 sequence is 12 residues long. The CDR3 sequence is CASGQIQETQYF. The CDR3 nucleotides read TGTGCTAGCGGGCAAATCCAAGAGACCCAGTACTTC.

This clone was picked up a small number of times. In nucleotides, the CDR3 is TGTGCCAGTAGAATGGAAGCCACAGGGGTGCGTGGCTACACCTTC. This translates into CASRMEATGVRGYTF. This sequence joins TRBV19 and TRBJ1-2; 7 nucleotides line up with TRBD1. CDR3 length equals 15 residues. Losses at the gene ends were 6 bases for V and 7 bases for J; bases not matched to a gene: 14. CDR1 is LNHDA and CDR2 is SQIVND in the germline V gene (reference sequence).

This chain links TRBV4-3 with TRBJ2-2, with a weak D call TRBD1 (6 bases). The CDR3 runs to 15 residues. The germline CDR1 and CDR2 sequences are LGHNA and YSLEER. The germline V and J ends were trimmed by 5 bases and 4 bases, with 14 bases remaining between them. This CDR3 is CASSEKEGGTGELFF. CDR3 DNA sequence: TGCGCCAGCAGCGAAAAAGAAGGGGGCACCGGGGAGCTGTTTTTT.

The chain combines TRBV7-6 with TRBJ2-3; TRBD2 matches at 15 bases. The CDR3 runs to 19 residues. Germline V lookup: CDR1 SGHVS, CDR2 FNYEAQ. J lost 3 bases, V lost 5 bases, and 12 bases had no gene match. For the CDR3, the DNA is TGTGCCAGCAGCCCGCGGACTAGCGGGGGGGCCTGGGGAACAGATACGCAGTATTTT. As protein: CASSPRTSGGAWGTDTQYF.

The chain couples TRBV5-1 to TRBJ2-5; D unclear. Germline CDR1 is SGHRS and CDR2 is YFSETQ. The V end lost 1 base, the J end lost 5 bases, and 6 bases lay between the germline ends. The CDR3 extends over 12 amino acids. DNA of the CDR3: TGCGCCAGCAGCTTGAGCCGGGAGACCCAGTACTTC. Residues: CASSLSRETQYF.

V and J are TRBV14 and TRBJ2-3; 11 nucleotides match TRBD2. This CDR3 has 16 amino acids. V lost 2 bases and J lost 1; bases outside the gene matches: 2. Germline loops: CDR1 SGHDN, CDR2 FVKESK. Here the CDR3 reads CASSQQGLAGTDTQYF. As DNA, the CDR3 is TGTGCCAGCAGCCAACAGGGACTAGCGGGCACAGATACGCAGTATTTT.

The rearrangement links TRBV4-1 to TRBJ1-6; the D is unclear. This CDR3 has 16 residues. Deletions cut 4 bases from V and 8 bases from J, with 18 bases between. The V gene's germline CDR1 is MGHRA and CDR2 YSYEKL. The CDR3 DNA reads as TGCGCCAGCAGCCCCCGGGCGGACCCGGGGTATTCACCCCTCCACTTT. Its protein is CASSPRADPGYSPLHF.

The chain is built from TRBV14 and TRBJ2-5, with TRBD2 matching over 13 bases. Germline values: CDR1 SGHDN, CDR2 FVKESK. CDR3 length: 18 amino acids. V was pared by 2 bases and J by 1 base, with 7 bases of the junction left unmatched. The CDR3 loop reads CASSQIGTSGVSQETQYF. The CDR3 coding sequence is TGTGCCAGCAGCCAAATCGGGACTAGCGGGGTATCCCAAGAGACCCAGTACTTC.

The J gene is TRBJ2-1, the V gene TRBV5-4; 15 bases map to TRBD2. This CDR3 spans 17 amino acids. Per the germline V gene, CDR1 is SGHNT and CDR2 is YYREEE (reference sequence). Trimming took 0 bases from V and 7 from J; bases not matched to a gene: 5. As DNA, the CDR3 is TGTGCCAGCAGCTTGGCCCTCGGGACTAGCGGGAGGAATGAGCAGTTCTTC. It yields the protein CASSLALGTSGRNEQFF.

This chain's CDR3 is CASSSQMKETQYF. CDR3 nucleotide sequence: TGTGCCAGCAGCTCTCAGATGAAAGAGACCCAGTACTTC. The V and J genes are TRBV7-2 and TRBJ2-5, with D unclear. Trimming cost V 4 bases and J 3 bases, with 9 bases left between them. Germline-derived CDR1 and CDR2 are SGHTA and FQGNSA. The CDR3 is 13 residues long.

V and J are TRBV29-1 and TRBJ1-1, with D hard to call. This CDR3 spans 12 amino acids. Germline V lookup: CDR1 SQVTM, CDR2 ANQGSEA. Trimming stripped 0 bases from V and 11 bases from J, with 13 bases between. CDR3 nucleotides: TGCAGCGTTGAAGATTACCGGGGTCAGGCTTTCTTT. This gives the protein CSVEDYRGQAFF.